This TCR beta chain was recorded in a study of Ad26.COV2.S vaccination and SARS-CoV-2 variants. About the research overall: Into the muscle, Ad26.COV2.S was dosed once or twice, 56 days apart. Notes on the study in general: The study found higher spike-specific TCR breadth in vaccine than placebo recipients.

Concerning this clone: Its antigen remains unidentified.

Here immunoSEQ multiplex PCR was the method, and the copy in TCRdb shows in-frame clones only, minus some. The repertoire has around 370,000 clones, 70% to 90% of them found once; the top ten carry 3.3%. As for treatment: roughly 19 received Ad26.COV2.S at low or high dose, single or two shots; about 5 received placebo; per-sample allocation not given. Specimen acquisition occurred on day 63 following the initial vaccine or placebo injection. It was an adult aged 18-55 years in Boston who was the donor. J lost 8 bases, V lost 4 bases, and 6 bases had no gene match. CDR3 length: 13 amino acids. Germline V gene sequence: CDR1 SGHDT, CDR2 YYEEEE.

The J gene is TRBJ2-1, the V gene TRBV5-6; 7 bases fit TRBD2. The material was peripheral blood, obtained in a trial of Ad26.COV2.S vaccine versus placebo. This TCR was recovered from a person between 18 and 59 years old who received the Ad26.COV2.S COVID-19 vaccine or a placebo. The DNA for the CDR3 is TGTGCCAGCAGCCGGGAGGTAGTCGATGAGCAGTTCTTC. Residues: CASSREVVDEQFF.